This TCR beta chain was recorded in a study of blood T cells in healthy people across ages. Combining a sample-barcoded 5' primer with a J-beta primer mix, a second PCR ran for roughly 7 to 11 cycles. Using its own MiXCR run on the 5' RACE reads, TCRdb lists one record per CDR3 protein. This table holds 600,000 to 1,000,000 distinct CDR3 sequences, 58% found once. The CDR3 totals 16 residues. Germline-derived CDR1 and CDR2 are MGHRA and YSYEKL. The material sequenced was blood. The chain couples TRBV4-1 to TRBJ2-4; D may match TRBD1 or TRBD2 (7 bases each). The J call is uncertain, as TRBJ2-5 better fits the DNA end. This TCR came from a man in his thirties or forties in good health. As DNA, the CDR3 is TGCGCCAGCAAGCGATACGGGACAGCGGGGCAAGAGACCCAGTACTTC. This encodes CASKRYGTAGQETQYF.